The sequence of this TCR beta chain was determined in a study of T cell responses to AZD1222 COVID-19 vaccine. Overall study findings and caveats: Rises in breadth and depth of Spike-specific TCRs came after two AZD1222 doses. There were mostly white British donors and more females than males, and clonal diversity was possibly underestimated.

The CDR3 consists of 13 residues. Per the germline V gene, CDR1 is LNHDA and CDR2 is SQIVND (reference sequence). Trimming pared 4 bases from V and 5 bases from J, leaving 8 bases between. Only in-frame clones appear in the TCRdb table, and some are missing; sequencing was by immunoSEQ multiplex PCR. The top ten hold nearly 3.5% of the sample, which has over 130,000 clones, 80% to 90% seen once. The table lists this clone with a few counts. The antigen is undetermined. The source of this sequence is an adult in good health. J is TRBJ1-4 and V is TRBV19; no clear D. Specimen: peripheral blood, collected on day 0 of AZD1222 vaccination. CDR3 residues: CASSSRLNEKLFF. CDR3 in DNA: TGTGCCAGTAGTAGCAGGTTAAATGAAAAACTGTTTTTT.